The 10 T cell receptor beta chains presented below share a single source sample, sequenced in a study of siplizumab effects on memory and regulatory T cells. TCRdb's copy holds only in-frame clones and misses some; the assay was immunoSEQ multiplex PCR. The sample comprises more than 75,000 clones, 93% of which are singletons, and about 6.7% rests with the top ten. Sequenced: CD8+ T cells sorted from blood. The receptor set was obtained from a human donor in good health.

The chain employs TRBV29-1 and TRBJ2-5; 7 bases agree with TRBD2. Germline lookup yields CDR1 SQVTM and CDR2 ANQGSEA. This CDR3 spans 15 amino acids. V was clipped by 6 bases and J by 5 bases; unmatched bases: 15. The chain's CDR3 is CSVPDFAGEGETQYF. The CDR3 nucleotides are TGCAGCGTCCCCGACTTTGCGGGAGAGGGTGAGACCCAGTACTTC.

J is TRBJ1-3 and V is TRBV9; D is possibly TRBD1 (6 bases). This CDR3 comprises 17 residues. V dropped 3 bases and J dropped 0 bases, with 16 bases sitting between them. Germline V gene lookup returns CDR1 SGDLS and CDR2 YYNGEE. The CDR3 nucleotides read TGTGCCAGCAGCGCGCTCGAGGGGGGGATCTCTGGAAACACCATATATTTT. This codes for CASSALEGGISGNTIYF.

The chain uses TRBV7-6 and TRBJ2-5, with D hard to call. This CDR3 has 17 amino acids. Germline assignment: CDR1 SGHVS and CDR2 FNYEAQ. V lost 0 bases and J 0 bases, leaving 14 bases between the germline ends. The CDR3 DNA is TGTGCCAGCAGCTTAGCCGGCTTCGGCAGAGACCAAGAGACCCAGTACTTC. Residues: CASSLAGFGRDQETQYF.

This rearrangement joins TRBV4-3 to TRBJ1-2; TRBD1 aligns across 9 bases. The CDR3 runs 17 residues. The trim removed 0 bases at V and 2 bases at J, leaving 7 bases unmatched. The germline V gene has CDR1 LGHNA and CDR2 YSLEER. The chain's CDR3 is CASSQEPTGQGNYGYTF. In nucleotides, the CDR3 is TGCGCCAGCAGCCAAGAACCCACCGGACAGGGGAACTATGGCTACACCTTC.

The V gene is TRBV27, the J gene TRBJ2-1, with D unclear. This CDR3 region has 15 residues. The germline V and J ends were trimmed by 3 bases and 0 bases, with 9 bases remaining between them. Germline CDR1 and CDR2: MNHEY and SMNVEV (reference sequence). CDR3 sequence: CASSLAENSYNEQFF. CDR3 bases: TGTGCCAGCAGTTTGGCGGAGAACTCCTACAATGAGCAGTTCTTC.

The J gene is TRBJ2-5, the V gene TRBV19; D may be TRBD1 or TRBD2 (5 bases each). Germline loops: CDR1 LNHDA, CDR2 SQIVND (reference sequence). CDR3 length: 16 residues. V lost 3 bases to trimming and J lost 4 bases, with 18 bases between them. The CDR3 here is CASSITGAAKVETQYF. The CDR3 DNA sequence: TGTGCCAGTAGTATTACCGGGGCAGCTAAGGTAGAGACCCAGTACTTC. The full variable domain, completed using reference TRBV19 and TRBJ2-5, is DGGITQSPKYLFRKEGQNVTLSCEQNLNHDAMYWYRQDPGQGLRLIYYSQIVNDFQKGDIAEGYSVSREKKESFPLTVTSAQKNPTAFYLCASSITGAAKVETQYFGPGTRLLVL.

This clone was detected once. The CDR3 sequence: CASSQDRPAGPRGEQYF. As DNA, the CDR3 is TGCGCCAGCAGCCAAGATCGGCCAGCGGGACCACGCGGCGAGCAGTACTTC. The chain joins TRBV4-3 to TRBJ2-7, with 7 bases aligning to TRBD2. The CDR3 has 17 amino acids. The V segment lost 0 bases and the J segment 6 bases; nucleotides outside the gene matches: 14. Germline V gene data show CDR1 as LGHNA and CDR2 as YSLEER.

The V call is TRBV7-8, the J call TRBJ2-7; 9 bases are a match to TRBD1. The germline V gene encodes CDR1 SGHVS and CDR2 FQNEAQ. This CDR3 is built from 16 residues. The V gene end was trimmed by 5 bases and the J gene end by 7 bases; junction bases not matched to a gene: 15. CDR3 in DNA: TGTGCCAGCAGCCCCCGGTCCGGGACAGGGACCGATGAGCAGTACTTC. Protein sequence: CASSPRSGTGTDEQYF.

The chain couples TRBV29-1 to TRBJ1-1, with D uncertain. This CDR3 region has 11 residues. Germline values: CDR1 SQVTM, CDR2 ANQGSEA. Trimming removed 1 base from V and 3 bases from J, with 3 bases in between. In nucleotides, the CDR3 is TGCAGCGTTGAAGGGGACACTGAAGCTTTCTTT. It specifies CSVEGDTEAFF. Variable domain in full (rest from reference TRBV29-1 and TRBJ1-1): SAVISQKPSRDICQRGTSLTIQCQVDSQVTMMFWYRQQPGQSLTLIATANQGSEATYESGFVIDKFPISRPNLTFSTLTVSNMSPEDSSIYLCSVEGDTEAFFGQGTRLTVV.

The V call is TRBV9, the J call TRBJ2-3; 9 nucleotides align to TRBD2. The CDR3 spans 16 residues. V was pared by 4 bases and J by 6 bases, with 12 bases of the junction left unmatched. CDR1 and CDR2 from the germline V gene are SGDLS and YYNGEE. CDR3: CASSPPLAGHLDTQYF. In DNA form, the CDR3 reads TGTGCCAGCAGCCCACCCCTAGCGGGACATCTGGATACGCAGTATTTT.